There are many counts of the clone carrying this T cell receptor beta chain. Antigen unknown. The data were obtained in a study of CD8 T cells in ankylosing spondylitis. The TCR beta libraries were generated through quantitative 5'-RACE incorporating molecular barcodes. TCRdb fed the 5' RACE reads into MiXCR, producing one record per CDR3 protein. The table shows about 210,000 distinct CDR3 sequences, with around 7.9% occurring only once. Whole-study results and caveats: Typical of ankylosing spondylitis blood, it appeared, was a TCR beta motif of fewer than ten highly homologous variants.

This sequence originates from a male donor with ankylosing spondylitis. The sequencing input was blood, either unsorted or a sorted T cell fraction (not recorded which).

The CDR3 DNA sequence: TGTGCCAGCAGTAGCGACAGGGTCGAACGTAACGGGGACACTGAAGCTTTCTTT. Translation gives CASSSDRVERNGDTEAFF. The V call is TRBV6-2 or TRBV6-3, the J call TRBJ1-1, with 7 bases matching TRBD1. Trimming at V came to 5 bases and at J to 3 bases, leaving 18 bases not matched to a gene. The CDR3 length is 18 residues. Germline CDR1 is MNHEY and CDR2 is SVGEGT.